This passage covers 18 T cell receptor beta chains from one sample sequenced in a study of identical twins. MiXCR was run by TCRdb on the 5' RACE reads, yielding one entry per CDR3 protein. Here the sample spans around 240,000 distinct CDR3 sequences, 10% to 13% being singletons. The sequenced material came from memory T cells sorted from blood. The receptors shown here come from a middle-aged man in good health.

This rearrangement joins TRBV4-2 to TRBJ2-3; 11 bases match TRBD2. Germline-derived CDR1 and CDR2 are LGHNA and YNFKEQ. The CDR3 sequence is 17 residues long. V was pared by 7 bases and J by 4 bases, with 13 bases of the junction left unmatched. The CDR3 sequence: CASNRASGRFEADTQYF. The CDR3 region has the DNA TGTGCCAGCAACCGGGCTAGCGGGAGGTTTGAGGCAGATACGCAGTATTTT.

Points on this clonotype: Here the CDR3 omits its conserved ending phenylalanine or tryptophan, so a read error is the likely source. The chain joins TRBV5-1 to TRBJ2-3, with D tentatively TRBD1 (6 bases). CDR1 SGHRS and CDR2 YFSETQ come from the germline V gene. Trimming removed 4 bases at V and 6 bases at J, with 9 bases between. CDR3 size: 12 residues. The CDR3 DNA follows: TGCGCCAGCAGCCTCGACAGGGATACGCAGTATTAT. It is translated as CASSLDRDTQYY.

This clonotype appeared many times. The CDR3 sequence: CASSSGLAGIYEQYF. CDR3 sequence (DNA): TGTGCCAGCAGCTCGGGACTAGCGGGGATCTACGAGCAGTACTTC. The chain joins TRBV11-2 to TRBJ2-7, with TRBD2 matching 13 bases. CDR1 and CDR2 (germline): SGHAT, FQNNGV. Trimming took 4 bases from V and 3 from J; bases not matched to a gene: 3. The CDR3 sequence is 15 residues long.

The J gene is TRBJ2-5, the V gene TRBV20-1; D possibly corresponds to TRBD2 (5 bases). The germline CDR1 and CDR2 sequences are DFQATT and SNEGSKA (reference sequence). The V gene lost 0 bases and the J gene lost 0 bases, with 8 bases spanning the gap. The CDR3 consists of 14 residues. The CDR3 region is CSARDGDNQETQYF. The CDR3 region has the DNA TGCAGTGCTAGAGACGGGGATAACCAAGAGACCCAGTACTTC.

This rearrangement joins TRBV7-3 to TRBJ2-7, with 7 nucleotides matching TRBD1. The CDR3 totals 15 residues. J was trimmed by 4 bases and V by 1 base; bases with no gene match: 7. Germline CDR1 is SGHTA and CDR2 is FQGTGA. CDR3: CASSLSQGGIYEQYF. The DNA for the CDR3 is TGTGCCAGCAGCTTAAGTCAAGGGGGCATATACGAGCAGTACTTC.

This clonotype was counted at least ten times. V usage is TRBV7-2 and J usage is TRBJ2-7, with D uncertain. Germline loops: CDR1 SGHTA, CDR2 FQGNSA. The CDR3 consists of 11 residues. V dropped 0 bases and J dropped 6 bases, with 3 bases sitting between them. DNA of the CDR3: TGTGCCAGCAGCTTAGCGTTCGAGCAGTACTTC. Encoded protein: CASSLAFEQYF.

This clonotype has at least ten counts. The V and J genes are TRBV4-3 and TRBJ2-7, with 10 bases that match TRBD2. The V gene end was trimmed by 1 base and the J gene end by 4 bases; junction bases not matched to a gene: 7. The CDR3 covers 16 residues. Germline loops: CDR1 LGHNA, CDR2 YSLEER. This chain's CDR3 is CASSQGASGRVYEQYF. The CDR3, as DNA: TGCGCCAGCAGCCAAGGTGCTAGCGGGAGAGTGTACGAGCAGTACTTC.

There are a few counts of this clonotype. The chain joins TRBV7-2 to TRBJ1-2; 9 positions match TRBD1. The V segment lost 2 bases and the J segment 2 bases; nucleotides outside the gene matches: 3. Per the germline V gene, CDR1 is SGHTA and CDR2 is FQGNSA. The CDR3 runs 15 residues. CDR3 in amino acids: CASSLRDRVNYGYTF. The DNA for the CDR3 is TGTGCCAGCAGCTTAAGGGACAGGGTCAACTATGGCTACACCTTC.

By frequency in the sample, this clonotype is medium-sized. This chain uses TRBV29-1 with TRBJ2-1; D not certain. The V and J ends lost 4 bases and 0 bases respectively, with 13 bases between them. Looked up from germline, CDR1 is SQVTM and CDR2 is ANQGSEA. CDR3 size: 15 residues. The CDR3 spells CSVGKTGISYNEQFF. The CDR3 region has the DNA TGCAGCGTTGGAAAGACGGGTATCTCCTACAATGAGCAGTTCTTC.

This clonotype was seen at least ten times. V usage is TRBV2 and J usage is TRBJ2-1; 7 positions agree with TRBD2. V shed 5 bases and J 0 bases; nucleotides not matched to a gene: 13. Germline V CDR1 and CDR2: SNHLY, FYNNEI. The CDR3 spans 18 residues. CDR3 DNA sequence: TGTGCCAGCAGTACTCTGGGCTCTAGCGGAAGCTCCTACAATGAGCAGTTCTTC. This codes for CASSTLGSSGSSYNEQFF.

J is TRBJ2-1 and V is TRBV19; 7 nucleotides align to TRBD1. There are 15 residues in the CDR3. CDR1 LNHDA and CDR2 SQIVND come from the germline V gene (reference sequence). After removal of 4 bases from V and 0 bases from J, the junction contained 3 bases not matched to a gene. Written as DNA, the CDR3 is TGTGCCAGTAGTAGAGGGGGCGCCTCCTACAATGAGCAGTTCTTC. Its translation is CASSRGGASYNEQFF.

The V gene is TRBV2, the J gene TRBJ1-1, with 7 bases that match TRBD1. V lost 7 bases and J lost 5; bases outside the gene matches: 7. The CDR3 has 13 amino acids. Germline lookup yields CDR1 SNHLY and CDR2 FYNNEI. The CDR3 DNA sequence: TGTGCCAGCAATGGACAGGCGAGAACTGAAGCTTTCTTT. It codes for CASNGQARTEAFF.

The chain has TRBV4-1 and TRBJ2-6, with D uncertain. The CDR3 covers 15 residues. V lost 0 bases and J 0 bases, leaving 3 bases between the germline ends. Per the germline V gene, CDR1 is MGHRA and CDR2 is YSYEKL. This CDR3 is CASSQEVSGANVLTF. CDR3 in DNA: TGCGCCAGCAGCCAAGAGGTCTCTGGGGCCAACGTCCTGACTTTC.

The V call is TRBV7-8, the J call TRBJ1-1, with D tentatively TRBD1 (5 bases). Germline values: CDR1 SGHVS, CDR2 FQNEAQ. This CDR3 is 14 amino acids long. The V end was cut by 5 bases, the J end by 11 bases, with 21 bases between. The CDR3 sequence is CASSPTHYGGEAFF. As DNA, the CDR3 is TGTGCCAGCAGCCCCACCCACTATGGGGGAGAGGCTTTCTTT.

This clonotype was seen at least ten times. The genes are TRBV20-1 and TRBJ2-3; no definite D call. There are 17 residues in the CDR3. Per germline, CDR1 DFQATT and CDR2 SNEGSKA (reference sequence). Trimming took off 3 bases at V and 0 bases at J, with 19 bases between the two ends. As DNA, the CDR3 is TGCAGTGCTAGCGCTCGCCGGACGTTAGAGAGCACAGATACGCAGTATTTT. Translating it yields CSASARRTLESTDTQYF.

This clonotype was seen a handful of times. The V call is TRBV4-1, the J call TRBJ2-7; D gene uncertain. Germline V gene lookup returns CDR1 MGHRA and CDR2 YSYEKL. The CDR3 consists of 13 residues. Trimming took 3 bases from V and 5 from J, leaving 11 bases between them. CDR3 amino acids: CASSQLGTDEQYF. The CDR3 nucleotides are TGCGCCAGCAGCCAGCTGGGCACCGACGAGCAGTACTTC.

The V call is TRBV6-2 or TRBV6-3, the J call TRBJ2-2; possible D gene TRBD1, 5 bases. This CDR3 region has 13 residues. Germline V gene lookup returns CDR1 MNHEY and CDR2 SVGEGT. Between the trimmed V and J ends, which lost 5 bases and 5 bases, there was a span of 9 bases. CDR3 amino acids: CASSTTATGELFF. The DNA of the CDR3 is TGTGCCAGCAGTACGACAGCTACCGGGGAGCTGTTTTTT.

V is TRBV6-2 or TRBV6-3 and J is TRBJ1-2, with unresolved D. Germline V gives CDR1 MNHEY, CDR2 SVGEGT. The length of the CDR3 is 13 residues. V was trimmed by 6 bases and J by 3 bases, leaving 11 bases between them. The CDR3: CASSYRRDYGYTF. The CDR3 DNA reads TGTGCCAGCAGCTATCGCAGAGACTATGGCTACACCTTC.